This is a list of T cell receptor beta chains from one sample in a study of OX40 agonist ivuxolimab in advanced cancers. Libraries were prepared by immunoSEQ multiplex PCR; TCRdb keeps only in-frame clonotypes and omits some of them. The data hold 75,000 to 95,000 clones, with under 85% observed a single time. Specimen: CD4+ or CD8+ T cells sorted from blood, collected in a trial of the OX40 agonist ivuxolimab. The receptors stem from an adult with an advanced solid tumor such as melanoma, head and neck, liver or kidney cancer. The CDR3 runs from the conserved cysteine through the conserved F or W. The D gene is left open where the match is weak.

length | J | D | V | DNA | CDR3
16 | TRBJ2-3 | NA | TRBV25-1 | TGTGCCAGCAGTGAATTTGCAGGGAAAGGCACAGATACGCAGTATTTT | CASSEFAGKGTDTQYF
13 | TRBJ1-5 | TRBD1 | TRBV29-1 | TGCAGCGTCCATACAGGGGAGGGTCAGCCCCAGCATTTT | CSVHTGEGQPQHF
11 | TRBJ1-1 | NA | TRBV19 | TGTGCCAGTACAGGGTTCACTGAAGCTTTCTTT | CASTGFTEAFF
16 | TRBJ2-1 | TRBD1 | TRBV7-3 | TGTGCCAGCAGCAAGACCGGGACAGGAGTTTACAATGAGCAGTTCTTC | CASSKTGTGVYNEQFF
14 | TRBJ1-4 | NA | TRBV2 | TGTGCCACCAACAGGGAGGGAACTAATGAAAAACTGTTTTTT | CATNREGTNEKLFF
14 | TRBJ2-6 | TRBD2 | TRBV7-2 | TGTGCCAGCAGCAGCGGGGATGGGGCCAACGTCCTGACTTTC | CASSSGDGANVLTF
11 | TRBJ2-5 | NA | TRBV5-8 | TGTGCCAGCAGCTTTAGCTCGGCCCAGTACTTC | CASSFSSAQYF
14 | TRBJ2-7 | NA | TRBV11-2 | TGTGCCAGCAGCTTAGCAGCGGCAGTCTACGAGCAGTACTTC | CASSLAAAVYEQYF
15 | TRBJ2-2 | NA | TRBV6-5 | TGTGCCAGCACTCTATGGCAGGGGAGCACCGGGGAGCTGTTTTTT | CASTLWQGSTGELFF
15 | TRBJ1-3 | NA | TRBV10-3 | TGTGCCATCAGTCCCGCGGGGGTCTCTGGAAACACCATATATTTT | CAISPAGVSGNTIYF
15 | TRBJ1-1 | NA | TRBV18 | TGTGCCAGCTCATCGTATGAAGGGATGAACACTGAAGCTTTCTTT | CASSSYEGMNTEAFF